This section outlines one T cell receptor (beta chain) sequence together with its context. Assay: immunoSEQ multiplex PCR; the TCRdb copy retains only in-frame clones and omits some. Found here are roughly 140,000 clones, over 75% of them singletons; the top ten hold around 14%. The data originate from a study of blood T cell repertoires in COVID-19. The CDR3 extends over 17 amino acids. Trimming took 3 bases from V and 2 from J; bases not matched to a gene: 10. The germline gives CDR1 MGHRA, CDR2 YSYEKL. The sequenced material came from peripheral blood. V gene TRBV4-1 combines with J gene TRBJ2-3; the match to TRBD2 covers 8 bases. The sequence was collected from a woman aged 40 to 55 with acute or convalescent COVID-19. The CDR3 reads CASSQALAGNPTDTQYF. CDR3 sequence (DNA): TGCGCCAGCAGCCAGGCTCTAGCGGGCAACCCCACAGATACGCAGTATTTT.